A selection of T cell receptor beta chains follows, all from one sample in a study of CD8+ T cells in alopecia areata. Clones were sequenced by immunoSEQ multiplex PCR, and TCRdb holds only the in-frame ones, with some missing. There are about 150,000 clones in the sample; about 89% occur only once, and around 15% lies in the top ten. This specimen was CD8+ T cells sorted from blood, taken at week 0. Receptors originate from a human donor with alopecia areata. The CDR3 runs from the conserved cysteine through the conserved F or W. Each record gives: CDR3 length, clone size, V gene, J gene, D gene, CDR3 protein, CDR3 DNA. D genes are given only for firm matches. Rows give clone size only sometimes, using once, few, many, or a class for an expanded clone.

>20|-|TRBV5-1|TRBJ2-6|TRBD1
CASSLSQGALTTSGANVLTF
TGCGCCAGCAGCTTGTCTCAGGGGGCCCTTACTACCTCTGGGGCCAACGTCCTGACTTTC
>14|-|TRBV19|TRBJ2-1|TRBD1
CASSGDSFYNEQFF
TGTGCCAGTAGTGGGGACAGTTTTTACAATGAGCAGTTCTTC
>14|-|TRBV5-1|TRBJ1-2|TRBD1
CASSRGTGGDGYTF
TGCGCCAGCAGTCGCGGGACAGGGGGCGATGGCTACACCTTC
>15|-|TRBV25-1|TRBJ2-1|TRBD2
CASSGLAGGNNEQFF
TGTGCCAGCAGTGGGCTAGCGGGAGGGAACAATGAGCAGTTCTTC
>18|-|TRBV7-8|TRBJ2-1|-
CASSLEFLSWDTYNEQFF
TGTGCCAGCAGCTTAGAATTCTTATCGTGGGATACTTACAATGAGCAGTTCTTC
>13|few|TRBV29-1|TRBJ2-7|-
CSVVGVTAYEQYF
TGCAGCGTTGTGGGGGTTACTGCCTACGAGCAGTACTTC
>10|-|TRBV30|TRBJ2-1|-
CAWSAGDRFF
TGTGCCTGGAGTGCTGGGGACCGGTTCTTC
>12|-|TRBV29-1|TRBJ2-4|-
CSVPGLKNIQYF
TGCAGCGTTCCGGGACTGAAAAACATTCAGTACTTC
>12|-|TRBV29-1|TRBJ2-7|TRBD1
CSVEGQAYEQYF
TGCAGCGTTGAGGGACAGGCCTACGAGCAGTACTTC
>14|-|TRBV7-6|TRBJ2-3|-
CASSLAEGPDTQYF
TGTGCCAGCAGCTTAGCGGAAGGTCCAGATACGCAGTATTTT
>14|-|TRBV2|TRBJ2-5|-
CASSEANSQETQYF
TGTGCCAGCAGTGAAGCGAACAGCCAAGAGACCCAGTACTTC
>18|-|TRBV23-1|TRBJ2-7|TRBD2
CASEYGTPYSGRAHEQYF
TGCGCCAGTGAATACGGGACACCGTATAGCGGGAGGGCTCACGAGCAGTACTTC
>13|-|TRBV27|TRBJ1-6|-
CASRLSANSPLHF
TGTGCCAGCAGGCTTTCGGCGAATTCACCCCTCCACTTT
>13|-|TRBV6-5|TRBJ2-2|-
CASSFQNTGELFF
TGTGCCAGCAGTTTCCAGAACACCGGGGAGCTGTTTTTT
>15|once|TRBV27|TRBJ2-2|-
CASSSRLENTGELFF
TGTGCCAGCAGTTCCCGACTAGAGAACACCGGGGAGCTGTTTTTT
>16|-|TRBV25-1|TRBJ2-5|TRBD2
CASSDTSGKARETQYF
TGTGCCAGCAGTGATACTAGCGGGAAGGCAAGAGAGACCCAGTACTTC
>14|-|TRBV9|TRBJ2-1|TRBD2
CASTGTSGHNEQFF
TGTGCCAGCACCGGGACTAGCGGACACAATGAGCAGTTCTTC